The rows below give T cell receptor beta chains drawn from one sample of a study of blood T cell repertoires in COVID-19. The method was immunoSEQ multiplex PCR; TCRdb's version includes in-frame clones alone and lacks a portion of them. The table includes under 80,000 clones, about 78% detected once. The sample taken for sequencing was peripheral blood. Receptors originate from a man older than 75 with active or convalescent COVID-19. Both conserved end residues are part of each CDR3. The order of the fields is V gene, J gene, clone size, D gene, CDR3 DNA, CDR3 protein. A D gene is named only where the DNA matches it firmly. The size of a clone is reported for some rows only, either as once, few or many, or as a class for expanded clones.

TRBV3-1/TRBV3-2,TRBJ2-1,few,NA,TGTGCCAGCAGCCAAGAAGGGTACGGGAACAATGAGCAGTTCTTC,CASSQEGYGNNEQFF
TRBV6-6,TRBJ2-5,NA,TRBD1,TGTGCCAGCAGTTTAGCCCGGACAGGGGGCGAGACCCAGTACTTC,CASSLARTGGETQYF
TRBV25-1,TRBJ2-7,NA,TRBD1,TGTGCCAGCAGCGACAAGGACAGGGGTACCTACGAGCAGTACTTC,CASSDKDRGTYEQYF
TRBV19,TRBJ1-3,NA,NA,TGTGCCAGTAGGCAGTTCTCTGGAAACACCATATATTTT,CASRQFSGNTIYF
TRBV19,TRBJ2-2,NA,TRBD2,TGTGCCAGTAGTATCAATCTAGCGGCCCTCACCGGGGAGCTGTTTTTT,CASSINLAALTGELFF
TRBV28,TRBJ1-4,NA,TRBD1,TGTGCCAGCAGCTTCACCGGGACAGGGGATGAAAAACTGTTTTTT,CASSFTGTGDEKLFF
TRBV5-1,TRBJ1-6,few,TRBD1,TGCGCCAGCAGCTTTGGGGGACAGGGTTCTTCACCCCTCCACTTT,CASSFGGQGSSPLHF
TRBV5-5,TRBJ2-7,once,NA,TGTGCCAGCAGCTTGGTTGGCAGGAAGTACGAGCAGTACTTC,CASSLVGRKYEQYF
TRBV25-1,TRBJ2-7,NA,TRBD2,TGTGCCAGCAACCGGGGCGGGGGGAACGGAGGGTACGAGCAGTACTTC,CASNRGGGNGGYEQYF
TRBV18,TRBJ2-2,few,TRBD2,TGTGCCAGCTCACCCGTTACTAGCGGAGCGAACACCGGGGAGCTGTTTTTT,CASSPVTSGANTGELFF
TRBV21-1,TRBJ2-5,NA,NA,TGTGCCAGCAGCAAACAGGGCCAGACCCAGTACTTC,CASSKQGQTQYF
TRBV5-6,TRBJ2-3,NA,TRBD2,TGTGCCAGCAGTAATAGCGGGGGCCGCCCAGATACGCAGTATTTT,CASSNSGGRPDTQYF
TRBV30,TRBJ2-3,NA,NA,TGTGCCTGGAGCGGCGGGAACCCAGGGACGCAGTATTTT,CAWSGGNPGTQYF
TRBV5-6,TRBJ2-1,once,TRBD2,TGTGCCAGCAGCACAGTGGCGGGAGTTATCTACAATGAGCAGTTCTTC,CASSTVAGVIYNEQFF
TRBV18,TRBJ1-1,NA,NA,TGTGCCAGCTCACCCCGAGAGGGTTTGAACACTGAAGCTTTCTTT,CASSPREGLNTEAFF
TRBV7-3,TRBJ2-7,NA,NA,TGTGCCAGCAGCTTAGGAAGGGGCGAGCAGTACTTC,CASSLGRGEQYF
TRBV7-2,TRBJ1-1,NA,NA,TGTGCCAGCAGCTTCCCGGACACGAACACTGAAGCTTTCTTT,CASSFPDTNTEAFF
TRBV30,TRBJ1-6,NA,TRBD1,TGTGCCTGGAGTGTGACAGGGCTGGGGTCACCCCTCCACTTT,CAWSVTGLGSPLHF
TRBV29-1,TRBJ1-5,NA,NA,TGCAGCGTTCGGGACACCGATCAGCCCCAGCATTTT,CSVRDTDQPQHF
TRBV6-5,TRBJ2-7,NA,NA,TGTGCCAGCAGTTATTCCGAGGTGGGTTACTACGAGCAGTACTTC,CASSYSEVGYYEQYF
TRBV3-1/TRBV3-2,TRBJ2-7,NA,NA,TGTGCCAGCAGCCAACGACGGGGGTTGGTAGACGAGCAGTACTTC,CASSQRRGLVDEQYF
TRBV12-3/TRBV12-4,TRBJ2-1,NA,NA,TGTGCCAGCAGCGCTAAACGCAATGAGCAGTTCTTC,CASSAKRNEQFF
TRBV10-3,TRBJ2-2,NA,NA,TGTGCCATCACTAGGCTTGCGAACACCGGGGAGCTGTTTTTT,CAITRLANTGELFF
TRBV7-8,TRBJ1-4,NA,NA,TGTGCCAGCAGCCCGAGGGATTTTAATGAAAAACTGTTTTTT,CASSPRDFNEKLFF
TRBV6-5,TRBJ1-1,NA,NA,TGTGCCAGCAGTTACCAGGCGAACACTGAAGCTTTCTTT,CASSYQANTEAFF
TRBV6-6,TRBJ1-5,many,TRBD1,TGTGCCAGCAGTTACGGACAGGGCGGGAATCAGCCCCAGCATTTT,CASSYGQGGNQPQHF
TRBV28,TRBJ1-5,NA,TRBD1,TGTGCCAGCAGTCAGGGGGGCCATAGCAATCAGCCCCAGCATTTT,CASSQGGHSNQPQHF
TRBV28,TRBJ1-1,once,NA,TGTGCCACCAACGTCCAGGTTTGGAACACTGAAGCTTTCTTT,CATNVQVWNTEAFF
TRBV19,TRBJ2-2,NA,NA,TGTGCCAGTAGCCGGGATGCGAACACCGGGGAGCTGTTTTTT,CASSRDANTGELFF
TRBV6-2/TRBV6-3,TRBJ1-2,NA,NA,TGTGCCAGCAGTTTACGAGGCGACCTCCTTATCATCTATGGCTACACCTTC,CASSLRGDLLIIYGYTF
TRBV2,TRBJ1-2,NA,TRBD1,TGTGCCACCTCTGTGGACAGGGTAATGGACACCTTC,CATSVDRVMDTF
TRBV2,TRBJ1-2,NA,TRBD1,TGTGCCAGCAGGCCAGGGGGATATGGCTACACCTTC,CASRPGGYGYTF
TRBV7-3,TRBJ2-6,NA,TRBD1,TGTGCCAGCAGTCTGGACAGGACCTCTGGGGCCAACGTCCTGACTTTC,CASSLDRTSGANVLTF
TRBV6-5,TRBJ1-6,NA,NA,TGTGCCAGCAAGGACAGTCATTCACCCCTCCACTTT,CASKDSHSPLHF
TRBV6-1,TRBJ2-3,NA,TRBD2,TGTGCCAGCAGTGAACGGACTAGCCCAGATACGCAGTATTTT,CASSERTSPDTQYF
TRBV6-1,TRBJ2-3,NA,TRBD2,TGTGCCAGCAGTGAAGCCTGGACGGGGGGGCTGTCAGATACGCAGTATTTT,CASSEAWTGGLSDTQYF
TRBV4-3,TRBJ1-4,NA,TRBD1,TGCGCCAGCAGCCAGACAGGGGGCGGTGAAAAACTGTTTTTT,CASSQTGGGEKLFF
TRBV27,TRBJ2-5,few,TRBD1,TGTGCCAGCAGTTTAGGACAGGGAGTTTGGACCCAGTACTTC,CASSLGQGVWTQYF
TRBV10-3,TRBJ1-2,NA,TRBD1,TGTGCCGCTACGGGGGGACAGGGAATTTCGTATGGCTACACCTTC,CAATGGQGISYGYTF
TRBV3-1/TRBV3-2,TRBJ2-1,NA,NA,TGTGCCAGCAGCCAGGGCGTAACCAATGAGCAGTTCTTC,CASSQGVTNEQFF
TRBV18,TRBJ2-7,NA,NA,TGTGCCAGCTCAACGACTACCATCTACGAGCAGTACTTC,CASSTTTIYEQYF
TRBV5-1,TRBJ1-3,NA,NA,TGCGCCAGCAGAAGAGGCAGCTCTGGAAACACCATATATTTT,CASRRGSSGNTIYF
TRBV2,TRBJ2-2,few,NA,TGTGCCAGCAGTGAACTCTTGAACACCGGGGAGCTGTTTTTT,CASSELLNTGELFF
TRBV28,TRBJ2-3,NA,TRBD2,TGTGCCAGCAGTACCTTGAGCGGGGTTGTCACAGATACGCAGTATTTT,CASSTLSGVVTDTQYF
TRBV10-3,TRBJ2-1,few,TRBD2,TGTGCCATCAGTGGGGGCGGGGGGGACTACAATGAGCAGTTCTTC,CAISGGGGDYNEQFF
TRBV7-9,TRBJ1-1,NA,TRBD1,TGTACCCGGACAGGGAGGTACACTGAAGCTTTCTTT,CTRTGRYTEAFF
TRBV6-5,TRBJ2-7,few,TRBD1,TGTGCCAGCAGTCGGGACAGCAACTACGAGCAGTACTTC,CASSRDSNYEQYF
TRBV4-2,TRBJ2-4,NA,TRBD1,TGTGCCAGCAGCCAAGAGAGGGATACCACAGGGGGGTACATTCAGTACTTC,CASSQERDTTGGYIQYF
TRBV7-2,TRBJ2-1,few,NA,TGTGCCAGCAGCACAGACAGTAACCGCCACAATGAGCAGTTCTTC,CASSTDSNRHNEQFF